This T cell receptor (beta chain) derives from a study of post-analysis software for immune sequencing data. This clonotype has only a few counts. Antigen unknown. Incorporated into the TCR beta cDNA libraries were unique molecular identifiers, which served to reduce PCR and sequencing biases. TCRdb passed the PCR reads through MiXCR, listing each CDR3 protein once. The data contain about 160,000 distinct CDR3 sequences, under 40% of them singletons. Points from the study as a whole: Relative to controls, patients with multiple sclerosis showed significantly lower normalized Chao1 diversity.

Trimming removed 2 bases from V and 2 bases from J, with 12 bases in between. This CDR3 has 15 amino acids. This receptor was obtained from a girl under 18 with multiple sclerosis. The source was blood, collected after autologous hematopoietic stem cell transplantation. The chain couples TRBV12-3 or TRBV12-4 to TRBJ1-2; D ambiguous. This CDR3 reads CASSLSAGTNYGYTF. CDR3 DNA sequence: TGTGCCAGCAGTTTATCGGCGGGAACCAACTATGGCTACACCTTC.